This TCR beta chain emerged from a study of blood T cell repertoires in COVID-19. Overall study: Acute and convalescent COVID-19 specimens originated in the United States, Italy and Spain. The analysed material was cDNA or gDNA that came from T cells, B-cell-depleted T cells, or PBMCs.

Original methodology: Quantification of nucleated cells was approximated via reference gene primer amplification. The data were produced by immunoSEQ multiplex PCR, yet TCRdb's version contains in-frame clones alone and is incomplete. V, J and clone size are taken as reported in that table, and D and trimming were inferred from the DNA itself. Of some 220,000 clones listed, about four fifths are singletons. Germline CDR1 and CDR2: SGHVS and FQNEAQ. The CDR3 spans 18 residues. V lost 7 bases, J lost 5 bases, and 27 bases lay in between. The TCR comes from a man in his fifties or sixties with acute or convalescent COVID-19. J is TRBJ2-1 and V is TRBV7-8; D perhaps matches TRBD1 (6 bases). Source material: peripheral blood. The CDR3 loop is CASNHPYGQQGPNNEQFF. CDR3 DNA: TGTGCCAGCAATCACCCCTACGGACAGCAGGGGCCCAACAATGAGCAGTTCTTC.